The rows below give T cell receptor beta chains drawn from one sample of a study of blood T cell repertoires in COVID-19. Method: immunoSEQ multiplex PCR; TCRdb's copy keeps in-frame clones and lacks some. Here the sample spans under 500,000 clones, 85% to 90% being singletons. The sequencing input was PBMCs or T cells enriched from blood (not recorded which). These receptors came from a man aged 25 to 40 who had recovered from COVID-19. Each CDR3 is given with its conserved first and last residue. D genes are given only for firm matches. Some rows have no size entry. The others give once, few or many, or a class for an expanded clone.

TRBJ2-1	-	19	TRBV4-2	TRBD1	CASSQNRDRGASKNNEQFF	TGTGCCAGCAGCCAAAACAGGGACAGGGGGGCGTCGAAGAACAATGAGCAGTTCTTC
TRBJ2-2	-	15	TRBV10-1	TRBD2	CASSDGLVSGGELFF	TGCGCCAGCAGTGATGGACTAGTTTCTGGCGGGGAGCTGTTTTTT
TRBJ1-2	-	14	TRBV29-1	-	CSVGEPTGSYGYTF	TGCAGCGTTGGCGAACCCACAGGGTCGTATGGCTACACCTTC
TRBJ2-4	-	16	TRBV18	TRBD2	CASSPLAGVAKNIQYF	TGTGCCAGCTCACCTCTAGCGGGAGTGGCCAAAAACATTCAGTACTTC
TRBJ1-1	-	11	TRBV20-1	-	CSAPWNTEAFF	TGCAGTGCCCCCTGGAACACTGAAGCTTTCTTT
TRBJ2-5	-	15	TRBV5-4	-	CASSAALGTRGGQYF	TGTGCCAGCAGCGCAGCCCTCGGGACGCGGGGAGGCCAGTACTTC
TRBJ2-1	once	13	TRBV10-3	-	CAISEVGTNEQFF	TGTGCCATCAGTGAGGTGGGGACTAATGAGCAGTTCTTC
TRBJ1-2	-	16	TRBV7-7	TRBD1	CASSSRGGTGAYGYTF	TGTGCTAGCAGCTCCAGAGGGGGGACAGGGGCCTATGGCTACACCTTC
TRBJ2-3	-	16	TRBV7-7	TRBD2	CASSSGVPGGYDTQYF	TGTGCTAGCAGCTCGGGGGTGCCGGGAGGGTACGATACGCAGTATTTT
TRBJ2-2	-	16	TRBV9	TRBD1	CASSVGGQRRTGELFF	TGTGCCAGCAGCGTAGGGGGACAGCGACGCACCGGGGAGCTGTTTTTT
TRBJ2-7	-	18	TRBV3-1/TRBV3-2	TRBD2	CASSQVRKLAGGPGEQYF	TGTGCCAGCAGCCAAGTTCGGAAACTAGCGGGAGGGCCGGGGGAGCAGTACTTC
TRBJ1-1	-	13	TRBV28	TRBD1	CASSEQGKGEAFF	TGTGCCAGCAGTGAACAGGGGAAGGGTGAAGCTTTCTTT
TRBJ2-3	-	15	TRBV20-1	-	CSASYDPAGTDTQYF	TGCAGTGCTAGTTATGACCCGGCGGGCACAGATACGCAGTATTTT
TRBJ2-2	once	15	TRBV7-3	TRBD1	CASSPPGTGFGELFF	TGTGCCAGCAGCCCCCCCGGGACAGGGTTCGGGGAGCTGTTTTTT
TRBJ1-1	-	13	TRBV5-1	TRBD1	CASSFSGGTEAFF	TGCGCCAGCAGCTTTTCAGGGGGCACTGAAGCTTTCTTT
TRBJ2-5	-	16	TRBV3-1/TRBV3-2	TRBD2	CASSQEAGGPLETQYF	TGTGCCAGCAGCCAAGAAGCGGGAGGGCCATTGGAGACCCAGTACTTC
TRBJ1-6	-	17	TRBV4-1	-	CASSSDSGFSYNSPLHF	TGCGCCAGCAGCTCTGACAGTGGGTTCTCCTATAATTCACCCCTCCACTTT
TRBJ2-7	-	19	TRBV7-2	TRBD2	CASSLVSLAGSGMRYEQYF	TGTGCCAGCAGCTTAGTATCACTAGCGGGATCCGGCATGAGGTACGAGCAGTACTTC
TRBJ2-7	-	18	TRBV5-6	TRBD1	CASSLAGTGYPSSYEQYF	TGTGCCAGCAGCTTGGCCGGGACAGGGTATCCATCGTCCTACGAGCAGTACTTC
TRBJ2-2	-	13	TRBV6-5	TRBD2	CASDRAGAGELFF	TGTGCCAGCGACAGAGCGGGAGCCGGGGAGCTGTTTTTT
TRBJ2-1	-	15	TRBV7-9	-	CASSLRGSSYNEQFF	TGTGCCAGCAGCCTACGGGGGAGCTCCTACAATGAGCAGTTCTTC
TRBJ1-1	-	13	TRBV7-2	TRBD1	CASSEQGDTEAFF	TGTGCCAGCAGCGAACAGGGGGACACTGAAGCTTTCTTT
TRBJ1-1	-	14	TRBV18	-	CASSPDSLNTEAFF	TGTGCCAGCTCACCGGACAGTTTGAACACTGAAGCTTTCTTT
TRBJ2-3	once	16	TRBV19	TRBD1	CASTGQGETGTDTQYF	TGTGCCAGTACGGGACAGGGCGAGACCGGCACAGATACGCAGTATTTT
TRBJ1-1	once	13	TRBV29-1	TRBD1	CSEQGIMNTEAFF	TGCAGCGAACAGGGGATCATGAACACTGAAGCTTTCTTT
TRBJ2-1	once	15	TRBV3-1/TRBV3-2	-	CASSRSESHRYEQFF	TGTGCCAGCAGCCGCAGCGAGTCCCATAGGTATGAGCAGTTCTTC
TRBJ1-5	-	14	TRBV28	-	CASSPDSNNQPQHF	TGTGCCAGCAGCCCAGACAGCAACAATCAGCCCCAGCATTTT
TRBJ2-1	-	17	TRBV11-3	TRBD2	CASSLDVAGVSSNEQFF	TGTGCCAGCAGCTTAGACGTAGCGGGGGTGTCGAGCAATGAGCAGTTCTTC
TRBJ1-2	-	12	TRBV13	-	CASSISNYGYTF	TGTGCCAGCAGCATCTCTAACTATGGCTACACCTTC
TRBJ2-2	-	13	TRBV28	-	CASSLHGTGELFF	TGTGCCAGCAGTTTACACGGCACCGGGGAGCTGTTTTTT
TRBJ2-5	few	17	TRBV11-3	TRBD2	CASSLEASGSSGETQYF	TGTGCCAGCAGCTTAGAGGCTAGCGGGAGCTCCGGAGAGACCCAGTACTTC
TRBJ2-7	-	14	TRBV18	-	CASSPPSNSYEQYF	TGTGCCAGCTCACCACCTAGTAATTCCTACGAGCAGTACTTC
TRBJ2-1	-	15	TRBV4-2	TRBD2	CASSQSTSGSYEQFF	TGTGCCAGCAGCCAATCCACTAGCGGGAGCTATGAGCAGTTCTTC
TRBJ1-4	-	15	TRBV9	TRBD1	CASSVTGTGGEKLFF	TGTGCCAGCAGCGTTACCGGGACAGGGGGGGAAAAACTGTTTTTT
TRBJ2-5	-	15	TRBV15	TRBD2	CATSRDPSGKETQYF	TGTGCCACCAGCAGAGATCCTAGCGGGAAGGAGACCCAGTACTTC
TRBJ2-3	-	15	TRBV5-5	-	CASSLEGGPGGTQYF	TGTGCCAGCAGCTTGGAGGGGGGGCCGGGGGGCACGCAGTATTTT
TRBJ2-1	once	16	TRBV18	-	CASSPPGFNSYVEQFF	TGTGCCAGCTCACCACCTGGTTTTAACTCTTACGTGGAGCAGTTCTTC
TRBJ2-3	-	15	TRBV28	TRBD2	CASMSGGSPTDTQYF	TGTGCCAGCATGAGTGGCGGGAGTCCCACAGATACGCAGTATTTT
TRBJ2-7	-	15	TRBV2	TRBD1	CASRKPGQGYYEQYF	TGTGCCAGCAGGAAACCGGGACAGGGCTACTACGAGCAGTACTTC
TRBJ2-1	-	16	TRBV19	TRBD2	CASSALAGGYQNEQFF	TGTGCCAGTAGTGCGCTAGCGGGAGGGTATCAGAATGAGCAGTTCTTC
TRBJ1-1	-	14	TRBV7-9	-	CASSLEGGRTEAFF	TGTGCCAGCAGCCTCGAGGGAGGGAGGACTGAAGCTTTCTTT
TRBJ2-3	-	11	TRBV5-8	-	CASSFSYTQYF	TGTGCCAGCAGCTTTTCGTATACGCAGTATTTT
TRBJ2-7	-	14	TRBV29-1	TRBD2	CSVGTSGRSYEQYF	TGCAGCGTTGGGACTAGCGGGAGGTCCTACGAGCAGTACTTC
TRBJ2-5	-	15	TRBV3-1/TRBV3-2	TRBD1	CASSQVGTGGETQYF	TGTGCCAGCAGCCAAGTCGGGACAGGGGGAGAGACCCAGTACTTC
TRBJ2-7	-	11	TRBV7-9	-	CASSFRDEQYF	TGTGCCAGCAGCTTCCGGGACGAGCAGTACTTC
TRBJ2-1	-	15	TRBV11-2	-	CASSPGASSYNEQFF	TGTGCCAGCAGCCCGGGTGCCAGCTCCTACAATGAGCAGTTCTTC